This T cell receptor beta chain was sequenced during a study of blood T cell repertoires in COVID-19. In the study overall: Acute and convalescent COVID-19 samples came from the United States, Italy and Spain. T cells, B-cell-depleted T cells, or PBMCs supplied cDNA or gDNA.

The germline CDR1 and CDR2 sequences are MDHEN and SYDVKM. Unmatched junction bases numbered 5, after V lost 4 bases and J lost 4 bases. The CDR3 spans 14 residues. This clone turned up a few times. Seattle patients were enrolled while actively infected and followed longitudinally. Per the original methods: Amplification with reference gene primers provided the estimates of nucleated cell counts. Data came from immunoSEQ multiplex PCR; TCRdb stores just in-frame clones and leaves some out. That table gives V, J and clone size, and the DNA gave D and trimming. The profile covers about 300,000 clones, with nearly 90% appearing a single time and approximately 1.8% taken by the ten largest.

The sample taken for sequencing was peripheral blood. The receptor comes from a woman aged 30 to 39 with COVID-19, enrolled during active disease. This sequence joins TRBV28 and TRBJ2-3; 7 nucleotides match TRBD2. The CDR3 bases are TGTGCCAGCAGTTGGGGGGAGGGCTCAGATACGCAGTATTTT. Translating gives CASSWGEGSDTQYF.